This T cell receptor (beta chain) was documented in a study of Ad26.COV2.S vaccination and SARS-CoV-2 variants. Findings of the study overall: Vaccine and placebo recipients had comparable breadth of non-spike TCRs.

Deletions cut 1 base from V and 0 bases from J, with 10 bases between. The germline CDR1 and CDR2 sequences are SGHTA and FQGNSA. There are 15 residues in the CDR3. This clone was seen a few times. Its antigen is not identified. Other DNA sequences in the sample encode the same CDR3. The table came from immunoSEQ multiplex PCR; TCRdb's copy has only in-frame clones and leaves some out. Of under 600,000 clones listed, about 89% are singletons. As for treatment: over 15 received Ad26.COV2.S at low or high dose, single or two shots; several received placebo; per-sample allocation not given. The samples were gathered on day 63 after the first injection of vaccine or placebo. The administered vaccine (an Ad26 vector) expressed Wuhan-strain SARS-CoV-2 spike.

This chain links TRBV7-2 with TRBJ2-7; D may correspond to TRBD1 or TRBD2 (5 bases each). The specimen comprised peripheral blood, sampled in a trial of Ad26.COV2.S vaccine versus placebo. This receptor was obtained from a person aged 18 to 59 who received the Ad26.COV2.S COVID-19 vaccine or a placebo. The CDR3 nucleotides are TGTGCCAGCAGCTTAGGTCCAGGGAGCTCCTACGAGCAGTACTTC. Its translation: CASSLGPGSSYEQYF.